The T cell receptor beta chain under discussion was sequenced for a study of CD8 T cells in ankylosing spondylitis. Study findings and constraints: For ankylosing spondylitis blood, a TCR beta motif of under 10 highly homologous variants appeared characteristic. Reports say disease-linked clones showed up significantly more in matched ankylosing spondylitis synovial fluid.

A remark on this clonotype: Its specificity is unknown.

TCRdb reanalysed the 5' RACE reads using MiXCR and keeps one entry per CDR3 protein. Of some 330,000 distinct CDR3 sequences in the sample, roughly 8% were seen once. V shed 5 bases, J shed 8 bases, and the junction held 7 bases outside the gene matches. The CDR3 length is 15 residues. The germline V gene encodes CDR1 SGHTA and CDR2 FQGNSA. What was sequenced was blood, either unsorted or a sorted T cell fraction (not recorded which). The sequence derives from a male donor with ankylosing spondylitis. The J gene is TRBJ2-1, the V gene TRBV7-2, with TRBD1 matching over 12 bases. CDR3 in amino acids: CASSPGTGGFDEQFF. The CDR3 DNA is TGTGCCAGCAGCCCCGGGACAGGGGGCTTCGATGAGCAGTTCTTC.